Presented here are 2 T cell receptor beta chains from one specimen sequenced in a study of cytomegalovirus exposure and HLA in healthy donors (dated by TCRdb to 2016 to 2017). Library creation used the immunoSEQ multiplex PCR assay. The multiplex PCR relied on a mix of 60 forward primers for TCR Vbeta segments and 13 reverse primers for TCR Jbeta segments. TCRdb limited this immuneACCESS table to in-frame rearrangements with V and J called. A share of clones is missing; checked studies link under half to unresolved V genes, and the rest is unexplained. Here the sample has fewer than 300,000 clones; about nine tenths occur a single time. The ten most abundant clones make up roughly 4% of the sample. Sequenced input: PBMCs. The receptors originated from a man aged 40-50 years in good health and CMV-seropositive.

The chain links TRBV5-1 to TRBJ2-5; D possibly corresponds to TRBD2 (7 bases). Germline-derived CDR1 and CDR2 are SGHRS and YFSETQ. Trimming removed 1 base at V and 2 bases at J, with 21 bases between. The CDR3 contains 18 residues. CDR3 sequence (DNA): TGCGCCAGCAGCTTGTCGGCTAGCGGAGGGGGGATGCAAGAGACCCAGTACTTC. Translated: CASSLSASGGGMQETQYF.

This sequence joins TRBV7-2 and TRBJ2-7; unclear D gene. The germline V and J ends were trimmed by 3 bases and 2 bases, with 14 bases remaining between them. The V gene's germline CDR1 is SGHTA and CDR2 FQGNSA. The CDR3 runs to 15 residues. The CDR3: CASSFAGPLTYEQYF. In nucleotides, the CDR3 is TGTGCCAGCAGCTTTGCTGGGCCGCTGACCTACGAGCAGTACTTC.